This TCR beta chain stems from a study of cytomegalovirus exposure and HLA in healthy donors. Turning to the study itself: Clustering assigned about 79% of the roughly 380 genotyped donors to the Caucasian-associated ancestry cluster.

The table lists this clone with a few counts. Its cognate antigen is unknown. PCR involved 60 Vbeta and 13 Jbeta primers. Profiling relied on immunoSEQ multiplex PCR, and the TCRdb table lists in-frame clones only, not all of them. The table records some 60,000 clones, about 69% of them present only once. Findings of the study overall: Investigators reported under 200 TCR beta chains as tied to cytomegalovirus. Relative to the approximately 630-donor mean, N-insertions were reportedly fewer in an Asian-associated ancestry cluster in a later analysis. Later on, a genetic analysis was performed. It linked a missense variant in DCLRE1C with V- and J-gene trimming of TCR beta.

Trimming cost V 1 base and J 8 bases, with 11 bases left between them. Germline-derived CDR1 and CDR2 are MNHNS and SASEGT. This CDR3 region has 13 residues. This clonotype was sampled from a woman aged 25 to 39 in good health and CMV-seronegative. The J gene is TRBJ1-1, the V gene TRBV6-1, with D hard to call. The sample comprised PBMCs. The CDR3 reads CASSEERGWEAFF. Written as DNA, the CDR3 is TGTGCCAGCAGTGAAGAGCGCGGTTGGGAAGCTTTCTTT.